Each of the 22 T cell receptor beta chains below was sequenced from the same sample in a study of blood T cell repertoires in COVID-19. Clones were sequenced by immunoSEQ multiplex PCR, and TCRdb holds only the in-frame ones, with some missing. The sample contains about 76,000 clones, around nine tenths of which appear only once. Sequenced input: peripheral blood. Every receptor here comes from a human donor in a cohort sampled during active COVID-19.

The J gene is TRBJ1-6, the V gene TRBV7-2, with a tentative D call TRBD1 (6 bases). This CDR3 is 15 amino acids long. V was pared by 5 bases and J by 4 bases, with 12 bases between. Germline V gene lookup returns CDR1 SGHTA and CDR2 FQGNSA. CDR3 in amino acids: CASSPETGYNSPLHF. In DNA, the CDR3 is TGTGCCAGCAGCCCGGAGACAGGATATAATTCACCCCTCCACTTT. The variable domain in full, completed from reference TRBV7-2 and TRBJ1-6, reads GAGVSQSPSNKVTEKGKDVELRCDPISGHTALYWYRQSLGQGLEFLIYFQGNSAPDKSGLPSDRFSAERTGGSVSTLTIQRTQQEDSAVYLCASSPETGYNSPLHFGNGTRLTVT.

The chain uses TRBV4-2 and TRBJ2-3, with 8 bases identical to TRBD2. The CDR3 has 17 residues. The trim removed 4 bases at V and 1 base at J, leaving 10 bases unmatched. Germline V CDR1 and CDR2: LGHNA, YNFKEQ. The CDR3 sequence: CASSLGLAEWGTDTQYF. The CDR3 region has the DNA TGTGCCAGCAGCCTAGGACTAGCCGAATGGGGCACAGATACGCAGTATTTT.

The chain has TRBV5-1 and TRBJ2-7, with 7 bases aligning to TRBD2. The germline CDR1 and CDR2 sequences are SGHRS and YFSETQ. The CDR3 runs 16 residues. Losses at the gene ends were 1 base for V and 0 bases for J; bases not matched to a gene: 7. The DNA of the CDR3 is TGCGCCAGCAGCTTGCTGGCGGGAGTCAGCTCCTACGAGCAGTACTTC. It yields the protein CASSLLAGVSSYEQYF.

This clone was observed once. V gene TRBV19 combines with J gene TRBJ2-1, with a weak D call TRBD1 (5 bases). V dropped 4 bases and J dropped 3 bases, with 19 bases sitting between them. Germline V gene sequence: CDR1 LNHDA, CDR2 SQIVND (reference sequence). The CDR3 contains 17 residues. The CDR3 DNA reads TGTGCCAGTAGTAACTCGTGGACACGGCTGGTCTACAATGAGCAGTTCTTC. Residues: CASSNSWTRLVYNEQFF.

This chain connects TRBV3-1 (or the pseudogene TRBV3-2) to TRBJ2-3; possibly TRBD2 for D (6 bases). Trimming left V 8 bases short and J 0 bases short, with 12 bases between. The V gene's germline CDR1 is LGHDT and CDR2 YNNKEL (reference sequence). CDR3 length equals 14 residues. The CDR3 reads CASAPGLSTDTQYF. The CDR3 region has the DNA TGTGCCAGCGCACCGGGACTCAGCACAGATACGCAGTATTTT.

V usage is TRBV4-1 and J usage is TRBJ1-2; D unresolved. Trimming removed 7 bases from V and 8 bases from J, with 14 bases in between. Germline CDR1 reads MGHRA; CDR2 reads YSYEKL. This CDR3 is built from 12 residues. The chain's CDR3 is CASTSTPFGYTF. The CDR3 DNA sequence: TGCGCCAGCACCTCTACGCCTTTCGGCTACACCTTC.

V and J are TRBV24-1 and TRBJ2-2, with a possible D match to TRBD1 (6 bases). The germline V gene encodes CDR1 KGHDR and CDR2 SFDVKD. The CDR3 covers 14 residues. The V and J ends lost 1 base and 5 bases respectively, with 7 bases between them. This chain's CDR3 is CATSDLGGTGELFF. CDR3 nucleotide sequence: TGTGCCACCAGTGATTTAGGGGGTACCGGGGAGCTGTTTTTT.

This chain links TRBV13 with TRBJ2-1, with D perhaps TRBD2 (6 bases). The CDR3 has 13 amino acids. Per the germline V gene, CDR1 is PRHDT and CDR2 is FYEKMQ (reference sequence). V lost 5 bases and J 8 bases, leaving 13 bases between the germline ends. CDR3 sequence (DNA): TGTGCCAGCAGCCGACTAGTAGGTGATGAGCAGTTCTTC. Translating gives CASSRLVGDEQFF.

The chain links TRBV5-6 to TRBJ1-1; D is undetermined. Trimming stripped 0 bases from V and 0 bases from J, with 15 bases between. Germline V gene data show CDR1 as SGHDT and CDR2 as YYEEEE. This CDR3 has 17 amino acids. The CDR3 spells CASSLETGRYMNTEAFF. The DNA for the CDR3 is TGTGCCAGCAGCTTGGAGACGGGAAGATATATGAACACTGAAGCTTTCTTT.

This chain uses TRBV6-1 with TRBJ1-5; 8 bases line up with TRBD1. Germline trimming cut 3 bases from V and 11 bases from J; bases unmatched to any gene: 9. The CDR3 contains 14 residues. Looked up from germline, CDR1 is MNHNS and CDR2 is SASEGT. CDR3 protein: CASSEGQAARAQHF. Here the CDR3 DNA reads TGTGCCAGCAGTGAGGGACAGGCGGCAAGGGCCCAGCATTTT.

This clone was counted a single time. The J gene is TRBJ2-7, the V gene TRBV10-3; 7 bases line up with TRBD1. The CDR3 length is 13 residues. V was clipped by 10 bases and J by 0 bases; unmatched bases: 6. Germline CDR1 reads ENHRY; CDR2 reads SYGVKD. The CDR3 loop reads CATLDRSSYEQYF. The CDR3, as DNA: TGTGCCACCTTGGACAGGTCCTCCTACGAGCAGTACTTC.

The chain joins TRBV12-3 or TRBV12-4 to TRBJ1-5; D may be TRBD1 (6 bases). Trimming took 7 bases from V and 5 from J, leaving 12 bases between them. The CDR3 totals 13 residues. This CDR3 reads CASKTGGHQPQHF. DNA of the CDR3: TGTGCCAGCAAGACGGGGGGCCATCAGCCCCAGCATTTT.

This clone is a singleton in its sample. The gene calls are TRBV7-8 and TRBJ1-6; maybe TRBD1 (5 bases). Germline-derived CDR1 and CDR2 are SGHVS and FQNEAQ. The CDR3 spans 16 residues. The V gene lost 3 bases and the J gene lost 2 bases, with 11 bases spanning the gap. DNA of the CDR3: TGTGCCAGCAGCTTTCGACGGACACCCTATAATTCACCCCTCCACTTT. Its protein product is CASSFRRTPYNSPLHF. Complete variable domain (other parts from reference TRBV7-8 and TRBJ1-6): GAGVSQSPRYKVAKRGQDVALRCDPISGHVSLFWYQQALGQGPEFLTYFQNEAQLDKSGLPSDRFFAERPEGSVSTLKIQRTQQEDSAVYLCASSFRRTPYNSPLHFGNGTRLTVT.

The V and J genes are TRBV2 and TRBJ1-5; unclear D gene. The V end lost 4 bases, the J end lost 0 bases, and 13 bases lay between the germline ends. Germline V gene data show CDR1 as SNHLY and CDR2 as FYNNEI. CDR3 size: 16 residues. The DNA of the CDR3 is TGTGCCAGCAGTGGAGGGCAGGTCGATAGCAATCAGCCCCAGCATTTT. Protein product: CASSGGQVDSNQPQHF.

The V and J genes are TRBV6-6 and TRBJ2-3, with D uncertain. The V end was cut by 10 bases, the J end by 4 bases, with 24 bases between. This CDR3 is built from 16 residues. In germline, CDR1 is MNHNY, CDR2 SVGAGI (reference sequence). The CDR3 reads CAKPLRHQQPPDTQYF. In DNA form, the CDR3 reads TGTGCCAAACCGCTCAGACATCAGCAGCCCCCAGATACGCAGTATTTT.

This clone has a single count. Written as DNA, the CDR3 is TGCGCCAGCAGCAAGGAAGGGACAGGCTCTGGAAACACCATATATTTT. This gives the protein CASSKEGTGSGNTIYF. The V gene is TRBV5-1, the J gene TRBJ1-3; 8 nucleotides agree with TRBD1. Germline values: CDR1 SGHRS, CDR2 YFSETQ. The CDR3 is 16 residues long. V dropped 4 bases and J dropped 0; count of bases not matched to a gene: 6.

This clone was observed at least ten times. CDR3 sequence reads: CASSMTGGWTGELFF. CDR3 coding DNA: TGTGCCAGTAGTATGACAGGGGGTTGGACCGGGGAGCTGTTTTTT. The chain joins TRBV19 to TRBJ2-2; TRBD1 agrees at 9 bases. Looked up from germline, CDR1 is LNHDA and CDR2 is SQIVND (reference sequence). The CDR3 runs 15 residues. J was trimmed by 5 bases and V by 3 bases; bases with no gene match: 4.

The V and J genes are TRBV25-1 and TRBJ2-3; TRBD1 matches at 9 bases. Unmatched junction bases numbered 7, after V lost 2 bases and J lost 4 bases. This CDR3 is built from 16 residues. Looked up from germline, CDR1 is MGHDK and CDR2 is SYGVNS. CDR3 residues: CASSEQDRGRADTQYF. The CDR3 bases are TGTGCCAGCAGTGAACAGGACAGGGGACGGGCAGATACGCAGTATTTT.

This clone came up once. The chain carries TRBV6-5 and TRBJ2-5; D unclear. CDR1 is MNHEY, CDR2 SVGAGI, per germline. The CDR3 runs to 14 residues. V was cut by 6 bases and J by 5 bases, with 16 bases left in between. The CDR3 reads CASSYGRPRETQYF. The CDR3 DNA reads TGTGCCAGCAGCTACGGCCGGCCTAGGGAGACCCAGTACTTC.

The CDR3, as DNA: TGTGCCAGCAGCTTAGATCCCAGCGCCAGTTCCTACGAGCAGTACTTC. Its protein product is CASSLDPSASSYEQYF. The J gene is TRBJ2-7, the V gene TRBV11-2; D remains unclear. CDR3 length: 16 residues. The V and J ends lost 0 bases and 1 base respectively, with 13 bases between them. From germline, CDR1 is SGHAT and CDR2 FQNNGV. The full variable domain, its missing parts supplied by reference TRBV11-2 and TRBJ2-7, is EAGVAQSPRYKIIEKRQSVAFWCNPISGHATLYWYQQILGQGPKLLIQFQNNGVVDDSQLPKDRFSAERLKGVDSTLKIQPAKLEDSAVYLCASSLDPSASSYEQYFGPGTRLTVT.

The rearrangement uses TRBV27 and TRBJ2-3; 8 bases line up with TRBD2. The length of the CDR3 is 14 residues. The V gene's germline CDR1 is MNHEY and CDR2 SMNVEV (reference sequence). The junction had 8 bases not matched to a gene; V was cut back by 5 bases and J by 7 bases. The CDR3 nucleotides read TGTGCCAGCAGTACATCAGCGGGAGTAAATACGCAGTATTTT. It translates to CASSTSAGVNTQYF.

J is TRBJ2-2 and V is TRBV18; D is unresolved. The V gene lost 0 bases and the J gene lost 2 bases, with 7 bases spanning the gap. Germline assignment: CDR1 KGHSH and CDR2 LQKENI. This CDR3 region has 15 residues. The CDR3 nucleotides are TGTGCCAGCTCACCACCGAACGGTAACACCGGGGAGCTGTTTTTT. Translation gives CASSPPNGNTGELFF. Supplemented by reference TRBV18 and TRBJ2-2, the full variable domain reads NAGVMQNPRHLVRRRGQEARLRCSPMKGHSHVYWYRQLPEEGLKFMVYLQKENIIDESGMPKERFSAEFPKEGPSILRIQQVVRGDSAAYFCASSPPNGNTGELFFGEGSRLTVL.